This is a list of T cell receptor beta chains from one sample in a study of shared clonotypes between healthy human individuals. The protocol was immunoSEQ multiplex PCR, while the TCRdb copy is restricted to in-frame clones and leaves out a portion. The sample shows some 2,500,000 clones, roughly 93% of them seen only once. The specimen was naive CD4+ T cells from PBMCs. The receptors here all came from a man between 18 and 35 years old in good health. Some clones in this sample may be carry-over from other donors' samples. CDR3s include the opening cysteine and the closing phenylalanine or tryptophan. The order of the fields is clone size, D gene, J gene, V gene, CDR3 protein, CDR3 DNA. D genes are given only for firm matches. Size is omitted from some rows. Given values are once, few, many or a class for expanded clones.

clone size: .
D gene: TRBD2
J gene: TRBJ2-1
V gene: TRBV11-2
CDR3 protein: CASSLELAGVPLHNEQFF
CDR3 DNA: TGTGCCAGCAGCTTAGAACTAGCGGGAGTTCCCCTCCACAATGAGCAGTTCTTC

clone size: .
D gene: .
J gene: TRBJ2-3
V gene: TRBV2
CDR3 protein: CASRAGALDTQYF
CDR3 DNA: TGTGCCAGCAGAGCCGGGGCCTTAGATACGCAGTATTTT

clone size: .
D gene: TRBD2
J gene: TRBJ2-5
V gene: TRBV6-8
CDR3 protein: CASSSGTSGRDCGETQYF
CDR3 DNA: TGTGCCAGCAGTTCCGGGACTAGCGGGAGAGATTGTGGAGAGACCCAGTACTTC

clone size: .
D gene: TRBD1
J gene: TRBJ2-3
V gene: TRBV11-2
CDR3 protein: CASSLDPRGRSPSVQDTQYF
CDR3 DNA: TGTGCCAGCAGCTTAGATCCCAGGGGGCGTTCTCCTTCAGTACAAGATACGCAGTATTTT

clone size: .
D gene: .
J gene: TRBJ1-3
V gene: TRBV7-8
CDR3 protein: CASSFAPLGATGNTIYF
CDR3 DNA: TGTGCCAGCAGCTTCGCCCCCCTCGGAGCCACTGGAAACACCATATATTTT

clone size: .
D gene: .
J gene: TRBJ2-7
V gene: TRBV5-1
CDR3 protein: CASRATGGDEQYF
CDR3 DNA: TGCGCCAGCAGGGCGACAGGAGGGGACGAGCAGTACTTC

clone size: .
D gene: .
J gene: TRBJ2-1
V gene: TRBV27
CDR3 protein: CASSPWTYSDEQFF
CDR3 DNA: TGTGCCAGCAGTCCTTGGACTTACAGCGATGAGCAGTTCTTC

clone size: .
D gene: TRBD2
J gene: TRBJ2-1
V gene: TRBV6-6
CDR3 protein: CASREPPGGRVSEQFF
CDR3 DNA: TGTGCCAGCAGGGAGCCCCCGGGCGGGAGGGTTAGTGAGCAGTTCTTC

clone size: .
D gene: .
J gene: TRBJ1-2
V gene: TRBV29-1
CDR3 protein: CSVVKGNYGYTF
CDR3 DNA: TGCAGCGTTGTTAAGGGGAACTATGGCTACACCTTC

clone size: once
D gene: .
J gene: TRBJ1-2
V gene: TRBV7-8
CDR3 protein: CASSSPWTYGYTF
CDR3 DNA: TGTGCCAGCAGCTCCCCGTGGACCTATGGCTACACCTTC

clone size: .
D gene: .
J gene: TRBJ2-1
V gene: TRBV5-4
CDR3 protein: CASSFRQRSYNEQFF
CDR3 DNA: TGTGCCAGCAGCTTTCGGCAACGCTCCTACAATGAGCAGTTCTTC

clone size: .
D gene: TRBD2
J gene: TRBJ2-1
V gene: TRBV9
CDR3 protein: CASSAGTSGYNEQFF
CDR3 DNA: TGTGCCAGCAGCGCGGGGACTAGCGGTTACAATGAGCAGTTCTTC

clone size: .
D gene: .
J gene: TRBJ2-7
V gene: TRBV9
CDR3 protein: CASSAMGAAESEQYF
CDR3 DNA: TGTGCCAGCAGCGCGATGGGGGCAGCCGAAAGCGAGCAGTACTTC

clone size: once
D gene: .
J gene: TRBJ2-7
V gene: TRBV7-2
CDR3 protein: CASSLVGRVVYEQYF
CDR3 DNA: TGTGCCAGCAGCTTAGTCGGCCGAGTAGTCTACGAGCAGTACTTC

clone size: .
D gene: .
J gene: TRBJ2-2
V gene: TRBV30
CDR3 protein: CAWSPGQVYGELFF
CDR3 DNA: TGTGCCTGGAGTCCGGGACAAGTGTACGGGGAGCTGTTTTTT

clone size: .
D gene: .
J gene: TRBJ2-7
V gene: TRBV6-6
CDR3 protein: CASGGTEQYF
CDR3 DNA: TGTGCCAGTGGCGGGACCGAGCAGTACTTC

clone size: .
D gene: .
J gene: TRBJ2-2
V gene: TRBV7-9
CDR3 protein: CASSPGGGALNTGELFF
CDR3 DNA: TGTGCCAGCAGCCCTGGAGGGGGAGCCTTGAACACCGGGGAGCTGTTTTTT

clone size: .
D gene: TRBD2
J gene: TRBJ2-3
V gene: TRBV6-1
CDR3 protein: CASRREGLDTQYF
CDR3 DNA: TGTGCCAGTCGGCGGGAGGGCTTGGATACGCAGTATTTT

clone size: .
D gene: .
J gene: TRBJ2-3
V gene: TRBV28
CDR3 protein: CASTDGGPLGPDTQYF
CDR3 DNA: TGTGCCAGCACGGACGGGGGGCCCCTAGGACCAGATACGCAGTATTTT

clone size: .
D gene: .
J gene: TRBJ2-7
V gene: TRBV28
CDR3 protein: CASSREGAESSEQYF
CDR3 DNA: TGTGCCAGCAGTAGGGAGGGGGCGGAATCATCCGAGCAGTACTTC

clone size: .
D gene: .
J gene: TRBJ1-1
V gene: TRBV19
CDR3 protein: CASSIDRVGTEAFF
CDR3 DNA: TGTGCCAGTAGTATAGACAGGGTTGGAACTGAAGCTTTCTTT

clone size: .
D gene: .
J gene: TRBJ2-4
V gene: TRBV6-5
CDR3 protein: CASSTQGKNIQYF
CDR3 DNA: TGTGCCAGCTCGACGCAGGGTAAAAACATTCAGTACTTC

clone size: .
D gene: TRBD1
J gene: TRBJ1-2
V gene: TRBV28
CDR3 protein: CASSLTGGGSTNYGYTF
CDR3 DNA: TGTGCCAGCAGCTTAACAGGGGGCGGGTCGACTAACTATGGCTACACCTTC

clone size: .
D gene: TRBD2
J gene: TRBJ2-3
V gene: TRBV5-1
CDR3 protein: CASSPASGRYTQYF
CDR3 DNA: TGCGCCAGCAGCCCGGCTAGCGGGAGGTATACGCAGTATTTT

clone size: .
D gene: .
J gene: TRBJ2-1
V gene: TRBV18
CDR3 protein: CASSPPYRATYNEQFF
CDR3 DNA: TGTGCCAGCTCACCACCCTACAGGGCCACCTACAATGAGCAGTTCTTC

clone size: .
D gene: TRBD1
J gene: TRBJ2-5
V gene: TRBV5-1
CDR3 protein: CASSAPGGWETQYF
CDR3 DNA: TGCGCCAGCAGCGCGCCAGGGGGCTGGGAGACCCAGTACTTC

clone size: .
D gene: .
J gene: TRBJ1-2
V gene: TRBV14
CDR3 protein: CASSQDGGRVFGYTF
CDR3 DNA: TGTGCCAGCAGCCAAGATGGGGGCAGGGTGTTCGGCTACACCTTC

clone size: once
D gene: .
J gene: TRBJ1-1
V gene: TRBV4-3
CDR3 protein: CASSLWPGATEAFF
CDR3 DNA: TGCGCCAGCAGCCTTTGGCCGGGAGCAACTGAAGCTTTCTTT

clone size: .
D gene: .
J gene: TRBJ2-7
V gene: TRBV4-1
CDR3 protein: CASSLPPVDEQYF
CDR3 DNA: TGCGCCAGCAGCCTTCCCCCAGTGGACGAGCAGTACTTC

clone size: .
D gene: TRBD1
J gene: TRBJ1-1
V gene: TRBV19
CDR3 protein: CASSTRTGTLSAAFF
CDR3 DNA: TGTGCCAGTAGTACCCGGACAGGCACCCTCTCGGCGGCTTTCTTT

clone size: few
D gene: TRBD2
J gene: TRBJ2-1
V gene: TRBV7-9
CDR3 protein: CASSPRERNEQFF
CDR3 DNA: TGTGCCAGCAGCCCGCGGGAGCGCAATGAGCAGTTCTTC

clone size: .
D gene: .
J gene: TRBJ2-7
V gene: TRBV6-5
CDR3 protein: CASSQGGSMTYEQYF
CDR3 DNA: TGTGCCAGCAGTCAGGGGGGGAGTATGACCTACGAGCAGTACTTC

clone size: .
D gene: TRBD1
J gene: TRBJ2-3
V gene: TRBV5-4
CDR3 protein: CASSIQGYGTDTQYF
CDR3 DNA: TGTGCCAGCAGCATACAGGGGTACGGCACAGATACGCAGTATTTT

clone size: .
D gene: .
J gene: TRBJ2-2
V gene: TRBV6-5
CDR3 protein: CASSYVKGGTGELFF
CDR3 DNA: TGTGCCAGCAGTTACGTGAAAGGGGGCACCGGGGAGCTGTTTTTT

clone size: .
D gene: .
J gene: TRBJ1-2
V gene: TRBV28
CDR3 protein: CASSLISFLYGYTF
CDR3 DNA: TGTGCCAGCAGTTTAATCTCATTCCTCTATGGCTACACCTTC

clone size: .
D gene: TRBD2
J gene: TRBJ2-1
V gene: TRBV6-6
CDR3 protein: CASSYSSGTYNEQFF
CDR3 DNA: TGTGCCAGCAGTTACTCTAGCGGGACCTACAATGAGCAGTTCTTC

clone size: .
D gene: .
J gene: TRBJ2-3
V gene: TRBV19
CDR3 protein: CASSIRGTDTQYF
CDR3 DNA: TGTGCCAGTAGTATAAGGGGAACAGATACGCAGTATTTT

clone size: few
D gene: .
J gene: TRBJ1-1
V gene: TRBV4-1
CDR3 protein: CASARQVGTEAFF
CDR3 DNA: TGCGCCAGCGCGCGGCAGGTTGGAACTGAAGCTTTCTTT

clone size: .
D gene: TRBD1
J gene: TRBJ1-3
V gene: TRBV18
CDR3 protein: CASALGQGASGNTIYF
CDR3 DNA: TGTGCCAGCGCACTGGGACAGGGGGCTTCTGGAAACACCATATATTTT

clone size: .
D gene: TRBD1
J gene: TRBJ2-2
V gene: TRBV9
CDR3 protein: CASSTTGDRVPGELFF
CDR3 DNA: TGTGCCAGCAGCACAACCGGGGACAGGGTCCCCGGGGAGCTGTTTTTT

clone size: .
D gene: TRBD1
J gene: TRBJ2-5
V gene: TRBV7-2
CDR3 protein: CASSPGQSQETQYF
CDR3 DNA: TGTGCCAGCAGCCCGGGACAGTCACAAGAGACCCAGTACTTC

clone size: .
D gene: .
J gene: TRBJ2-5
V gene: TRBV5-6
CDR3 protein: CASSLHLGVETQYF
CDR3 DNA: TGTGCCAGCAGCTTGCACTTGGGTGTAGAGACCCAGTACTTC

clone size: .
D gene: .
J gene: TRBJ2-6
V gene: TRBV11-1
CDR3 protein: CAIGGPRSGANVLTF
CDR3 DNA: TGTGCCATCGGGGGGCCCCGCTCTGGGGCCAACGTCCTGACTTTC

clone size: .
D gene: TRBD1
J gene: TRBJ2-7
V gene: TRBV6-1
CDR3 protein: CAACRDRASYEQYF
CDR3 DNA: TGTGCCGCGTGCCGGGACAGGGCCTCCTACGAGCAGTACTTC

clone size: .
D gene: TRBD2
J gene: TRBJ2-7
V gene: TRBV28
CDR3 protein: CASSSISGLAGVYEQYF
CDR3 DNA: TGTGCCAGCAGTTCTATATCAGGACTAGCGGGAGTGTACGAGCAGTACTTC

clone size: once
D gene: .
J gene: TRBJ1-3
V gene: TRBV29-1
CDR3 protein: CSGHTGPTGNTIYF
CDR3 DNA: TGCAGCGGCCACACCGGGCCCACTGGAAACACCATATATTTT

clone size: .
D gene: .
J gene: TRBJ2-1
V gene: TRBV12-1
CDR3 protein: CASSLWTSSSYNEQFF
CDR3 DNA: TGTGCCAGCAGCTTGTGGACCTCAAGCTCCTACAATGAGCAGTTCTTC

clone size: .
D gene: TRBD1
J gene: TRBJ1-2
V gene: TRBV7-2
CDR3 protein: CASSLGTGGVYGYTF
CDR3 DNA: TGTGCCAGCAGCTTAGGCACAGGGGGCGTCTATGGCTACACCTTC

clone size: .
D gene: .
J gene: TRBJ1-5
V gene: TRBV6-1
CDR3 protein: CATCPGQGLDWPQHF
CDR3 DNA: TGTGCCACCTGTCCAGGGCAGGGGCTGGATTGGCCCCAGCATTTT

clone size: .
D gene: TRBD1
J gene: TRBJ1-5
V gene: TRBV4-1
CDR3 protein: CASSPYGEGGQPQHF
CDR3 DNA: TGCGCCAGCAGCCCTTACGGGGAAGGGGGCCAGCCCCAGCATTTT

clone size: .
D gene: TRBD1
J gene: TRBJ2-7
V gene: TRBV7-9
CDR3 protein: CASSLAGGAYEQYF
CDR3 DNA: TGTGCCAGCAGCTTAGCAGGGGGCGCGTACGAGCAGTACTTC

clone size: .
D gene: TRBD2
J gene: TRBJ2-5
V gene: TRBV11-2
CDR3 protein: CASRRGGLAGILGGETQYF
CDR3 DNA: TGTGCCAGCAGGCGAGGAGGACTAGCGGGAATACTGGGGGGGGAGACCCAGTACTTC

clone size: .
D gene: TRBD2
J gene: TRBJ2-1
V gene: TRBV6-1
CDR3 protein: CASSEARTSGRGEQFF
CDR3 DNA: TGTGCCAGCAGTGAAGCTCGGACTAGCGGGAGGGGTGAGCAGTTCTTC

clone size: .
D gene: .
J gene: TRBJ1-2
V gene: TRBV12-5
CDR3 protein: CASGSQGVYAF
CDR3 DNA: TGTGCTAGTGGTTCACAGGGTGTTTACGCCTTC

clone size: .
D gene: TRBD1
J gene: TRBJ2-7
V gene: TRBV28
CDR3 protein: CASHMGQSYEQYF
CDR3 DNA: TGTGCCAGCCACATGGGACAGTCCTACGAGCAGTACTTC